This T cell receptor beta chain derives from a study of blood T cells in healthy people across ages. Study outcomes and limitations: Estimates of diversity drawn from one million T cells were considered underestimates.

The germline gives CDR1 LNHDA, CDR2 SQIVND (reference sequence). Trimming removed 3 bases at V and 4 bases at J, with 10 bases between. The CDR3 sequence is 15 residues long. A sample-barcoded 5' primer and a J-beta primer mix were used in a second PCR of roughly 7 to 11 cycles. A single record per CDR3 protein comes from TCRdb applying MiXCR to the 5' RACE reads. Among about 1 million distinct CDR3 sequences listed, under 30% were seen once. Comment on this clonotype: Its antigen is undetermined.

This sample also appeared in a second study, on T cells of mothers and their children.

This TCR was sampled from a girl aged 2-10 years in good health. Sequenced sample: blood. J is TRBJ2-6 and V is TRBV19, with a weak D call TRBD1 (5 bases). CDR3 region: CASSIQGYGANVLTF. CDR3 bases: TGTGCCAGTAGTATTCAGGGCTACGGGGCCAACGTCCTGACTTTC.